Shown below are 8 T cell receptor beta chains from a single sample sequenced in a study of T cell responses to AZD1222 COVID-19 vaccine. The protocol was immunoSEQ multiplex PCR, while the TCRdb copy is restricted to in-frame clones and leaves out a portion. The table has over 65,000 clones, roughly 80% seen once. The sequences come from peripheral blood, collected on day 0 of AZD1222 vaccination. The receptors come from an adult in good health.

A single count supports this clone. The chain employs TRBV6-5 and TRBJ1-2; the match to TRBD1 covers 9 bases. Germline-derived CDR1 and CDR2 are MNHEY and SVGAGI. V lost 6 bases to trimming and J lost 7 bases; unmatched junction nucleotides: 9. This CDR3 has 14 amino acids. Written as DNA, the CDR3 is TGTGCCAGCAGGAGACAGGGGGGAATTGCTGGCTACACCTTC. Translating it yields CASRRQGGIAGYTF.

This chain joins TRBV7-6 and TRBJ2-1; tentative D call: TRBD2 (6 bases). V dropped 5 bases and J dropped 6 bases, with 17 bases sitting between them. Germline CDR1 reads SGHVS; CDR2 reads FNYEAQ. The CDR3 has 15 amino acids. The CDR3 region is CASSPRGSGSNEQFF. DNA for the CDR3: TGTGCCAGCAGCCCCCGGGGTAGCGGTTCCAATGAGCAGTTCTTC.

On this clone: The sample holds other DNA sequences that translate to the same CDR3. The chain joins TRBV10-3 to TRBJ1-5; no definite D call. Germline V gene lookup returns CDR1 ENHRY and CDR2 SYGVKD. V was shortened by 2 bases and J by 4 bases, with 9 bases between the two germline ends. This CDR3 region has 14 residues. The CDR3 DNA sequence: TGTGCCATCAGTGAGGGCGTTTCGAATCAGCCCCAGCATTTT. It translates to CAISEGVSNQPQHF.

The rearrangement joins TRBV2 to TRBJ1-5; D not certain. This CDR3 spans 14 amino acids. Germline lookup yields CDR1 SNHLY and CDR2 FYNNEI. Deletions cut 6 bases from V and 1 base from J, with 10 bases between. The CDR3 DNA is TGTGCCAGCAGGGTGGAACTGAGCAATCAGCCCCAGCATTTT. Its translation is CASRVELSNQPQHF.

The V and J genes are TRBV28 and TRBJ2-1; 9 positions agree with TRBD2. Per germline, CDR1 MDHEN and CDR2 SYDVKM. CDR3 length: 14 amino acids. Germline trimming cut 9 bases from V and 7 bases from J; bases unmatched to any gene: 10. CDR3 DNA sequence: TGTGCCAGTTGGAGGCGGGAGGGCCTGAATGAGCAGTTCTTC. Its translation: CASWRREGLNEQFF.

The rearrangement joins TRBV19 to TRBJ2-7; D may be TRBD2 (6 bases). V dropped 6 bases and J dropped 0 bases, with 12 bases sitting between them. The CDR3 runs 14 residues. Germline V lookup: CDR1 LNHDA, CDR2 SQIVND (reference sequence). The CDR3 DNA sequence: TGTGCCAGTAGGAAAACTAGCATCTCCTACGAGCAGTACTTC. Its translation is CASRKTSISYEQYF.

The gene calls are TRBV6-5 and TRBJ1-1; D gene uncertain. Trimming removed 2 bases at V and 4 bases at J, with 14 bases between. Looked up from germline, CDR1 is MNHEY and CDR2 is SVGAGI. This CDR3 region has 15 residues. CDR3 amino acids: CASSYGPGLITEAFF. CDR3 coding DNA: TGTGCCAGCAGTTACGGCCCAGGTTTAATCACTGAAGCTTTCTTT.

CDR3 sequence reads: CASSRSDSYGYTF. The CDR3 coding sequence is TGTGCCAGCAGCCGATCCGACAGCTATGGCTACACCTTC. V gene TRBV12-3 or TRBV12-4 combines with J gene TRBJ1-2; tentatively, D is TRBD1 (5 bases). CDR3 length: 13 amino acids. V lost 6 bases and J 4 bases, leaving 12 bases between the germline ends.